What follows describes a single TCR beta chain. Its antigen is still unknown. This entry is derived from a study of cytomegalovirus exposure and HLA in healthy donors. Turning to the study itself: Roughly 80 million unique TCRs from HLA-typed donors were held in an early data release.

Overall study results and limits: Earlier analysis found most TCR beta V segments productive about 87% or about 30% of the time.

PCR used 60 Vbeta primers and 13 Jbeta primers. Profiling relied on immunoSEQ multiplex PCR, and the TCRdb table lists in-frame clones only, not all of them. The listing records about 72,000 clones. The length of the CDR3 is 16 residues. J was trimmed by 4 bases and V by 3 bases; bases with no gene match: 10. Germline V gene data show CDR1 as SGHAT and CDR2 as FQDESV (reference sequence). Sequencing was performed on PBMCs. The rearrangement joins TRBV11-1 to TRBJ2-7; 9 nucleotides match TRBD2. This receptor was obtained from a middle-aged woman in good health and CMV-seropositive. CDR3 sequence: CASSFGGGADTYEQYF. As DNA, the CDR3 is TGTGCCAGCAGCTTTGGCGGGGGGGCCGATACGTACGAGCAGTACTTC.